Listed below are T cell receptor beta chains from one sample, sequenced in a study of cytomegalovirus exposure and HLA in healthy donors. Here immunoSEQ multiplex PCR was the method, and the copy in TCRdb shows in-frame clones only, minus some. Here the sample spans approximately 140,000 clones, roughly three quarters being singletons. Input material: PBMCs. The receptors shown here come from a young woman in good health and CMV-seronegative. Each CDR3 is given without its conserved first and last residue. Each record gives: D gene, V gene, clone size, CDR3 protein. A D gene is named only where the DNA matches it firmly. The size of a clone is reported for some rows only, either as once, few or many, or as a class for expanded clones.

TRBD1 TRBV4-1 - ASSQGDRANYGYT
- TRBV6-5 - ASSSAGIRPQH
- TRBV6-5 once AGPREPDTQY
TRBD1 TRBV27 - ASKQGQGNQPQH
- TRBV4-1 - ASSQVGGGFSQGFYGYT
TRBD2 TRBV9 - ASSPEAGGPGELF
TRBD1 TRBV27 - ASSLSPGTGYAYEQY
- TRBV5-1 - ASSLGARQPQH
TRBD1 TRBV5-6 - ASTSRGRPVTEAF
TRBD1 TRBV20-1 - SAGTGAEAF
- TRBV7-7 - ASSLQGGYEQY
- TRBV19 few ASSISGFNEQY
TRBD2 TRBV19 - ASSKTSGSNYNEQF
TRBD1 TRBV19 - ASSIVRDSANTGELF
- TRBV5-1 once ASSTVPQGEGEQY
TRBD2 TRBV5-8 - ASSFGLAGGDEQF
- TRBV5-6 - ASSWGGVASNQPQH
- TRBV5-4 - ASSWGDRDYNEQF
TRBD1 TRBV6-1 - ASSETHGTAYGYT
TRBD1 TRBV27 - ASSQTGGPNYGYT
- TRBV11-2 - ASSLQATSYEQY
TRBD1 TRBV7-9 - ASSLRTGGETQY
TRBD2 TRBV5-1 - ASSHDAGLAGHNEQF
- TRBV25-1 - ASSEWGTYYNEQF
TRBD2 TRBV12-5 - ASVSGGGNEQF
TRBD1 TRBV5-6 - ASSGGTGSYEQY
TRBD1 TRBV29-1 - SVGQGVPDTQY
TRBD1 TRBV27 - ASSSTGDQETQY
- TRBV21-1 few ASSKEGTGGYEQY
- TRBV4-2 - ASSQDRRDQPQH
TRBD1 TRBV30 few AWSVLPDRGLGETQY
- TRBV27 - ASTGQGGIGGYT
- TRBV5-1 - ASSWGGDQETQY
TRBD1 TRBV19 - ASSGHRGGYT
- TRBV9 - ASSLDKDN
- TRBV29-1 - SVEDLAGEGYT
TRBD1 TRBV2 - ASRALQGVQGYGYT
- TRBV6-1 - ASSNGGRLETQY
TRBD1 TRBV30 once AWSGQGIKLF
- TRBV12-5 - ASGLVDRIYEQY
- TRBV2 - ASSDLKGSITEAF
TRBD1 TRBV19 - AISRGPTGELF
TRBD2 TRBV10-3 - AIKEREYDEQF
- TRBV4-1 - ASSQGTGRGGYT
TRBD2 TRBV4-1 - ASSLTPGTTKETQY
TRBD1 TRBV5-1 - ASSWGQGGGYT
TRBD1 TRBV29-1 few SVPGTGKTQY
- TRBV6-5 - ASRTGNEKLF
TRBD2 TRBV10-2 - ASSESTGGRRQY
TRBD1 TRBV5-1 - ASSIYSRPRGRKVFQPQH
TRBD1 TRBV5-4 - ASSIGQGPQGTQY
TRBD1 TRBV25-1 - ASRDRGLWETQY
- TRBV25-1 few ASSEGARALGDTQY
TRBD2 TRBV20-1 - SAKLAGEQY
- TRBV7-8 - ASSLEGLAYSTDTQY
TRBD2 TRBV7-2 - ASSFTAGKNIQY